This T cell receptor beta chain was recorded in a study of OX40 agonist ivuxolimab in advanced cancers. On the study more broadly: The patients received agonistic anti-OX40 (CD134) antibody ivuxolimab. Study-level results: Certain nonresponders additionally had low normalized T-cell clonal expansion.

The V end lost 6 bases, the J end lost 5 bases, and 9 bases lay between the germline ends. CDR1 is SGHRS and CDR2 is YFSETQ in the germline V gene. The CDR3 extends over 11 amino acids. On this clone: Its antigen is undetermined.

Produced via immunoSEQ multiplex PCR; TCRdb's table is partial and in-frame only. The table includes 70,000 to 95,000 clones, 94% detected once. The source was CD4+ or CD8+ T cells sorted from blood, collected in a trial of the OX40 agonist ivuxolimab. The clonotype comes from an adult with an advanced solid tumor such as melanoma, head and neck, liver or kidney cancer. V is TRBV5-1 and J is TRBJ2-7; D is unclear. Here the CDR3 reads CASTLNHEQYF. The DNA for the CDR3 is TGCGCCAGCACCCTAAACCACGAGCAGTACTTC.